The 25 T cell receptor beta chains in this list originate from one sample, sequenced in a study of regulatory T cells in long-lasting Graves disease. Time point indicated: newly diagnosed GD, antithyroid drugs for less than 3 months. From RNA extracted from PBMCs, the TCR library was made. Building of the TCR beta libraries involved iRepertoire HTBI primers and Arm-PCR of CDR3 regions. Each CDR3 protein gets one entry after TCRdb re-called the multiplex PCR reads with MiXCR. The data contain about 500,000 distinct CDR3 sequences, about 12% of them seen just once; the ten biggest clones take up approximately 9%. The data also belong to a second study, concerning T cells in Graves' hyperthyroidism and ophthalmopathy.

The specimen was peripheral blood mononuclear cells (PBMCs), collected at new diagnosis, from a patient treated with antithyroid drugs. These receptors were obtained from a woman aged 30 to 39 with Graves disease.

On this clonotype itself: This may be a read error, as it is one base from a much larger clone. The V and J genes are TRBV4-3 and TRBJ1-1; a weak D match, TRBD1 (5 bases). Germline V gives CDR1 LGHNA, CDR2 YSLEER. V was shortened by 0 bases and J by 0 bases, with 8 bases between the two germline ends. This CDR3 has 15 amino acids. This CDR3 reads CASSQEGGVNTEAFF. The CDR3 DNA follows: TGCGCCAGCAGCCAAGAGGGGGGGGTGAACACTGAAGCTTTCTTT.

This clonotype was found many times. The V gene is TRBV11-2, the J gene TRBJ1-1; 8 bases map to TRBD1. The CDR3 length is 17 residues. With V trimmed by 2 bases and J by 2 bases, 10 bases remained unmatched. Germline assignment: CDR1 SGHAT and CDR2 FQNNGV. This CDR3 is CASSLPDRAGYNTEAFF. CDR3 bases: TGTGCCAGCAGCTTACCGGACAGGGCTGGATATAACACTGAAGCTTTCTTT.

The chain recombines TRBV11-3 with TRBJ2-1; TRBD1 agrees at 9 bases. The CDR3 runs to 17 residues. Trimming took 2 bases from V and 7 from J; bases not matched to a gene: 12. From germline, CDR1 is SGHNT and CDR2 YENEEA. CDR3 region: CASSLSLADRGSNEQFF. The CDR3 DNA is TGTGCCAGCAGCTTAAGTCTTGCGGACAGGGGTTCGAATGAGCAGTTCTTC. The variable domain in full, completed from reference TRBV11-3 and TRBJ2-1, reads EAGVVQSPRYKIIEKKQPVAFWCNPISGHNTLYWYLQNLGQGPELLIRYENEEAVDDSQLPKDRFSAERLKGVDSTLKIQPAELGDSAVYLCASSLSLADRGSNEQFFGPGTRLTVL.

This clonotype occurred many times. This rearrangement joins TRBV11-3 to TRBJ2-7, with unresolved D. V was trimmed by 5 bases and J by 4 bases, leaving 12 bases between them. The CDR3 is made up of 13 amino acids. The germline V gene has CDR1 SGHNT and CDR2 YENEEA. The CDR3 DNA reads as TGTGCCAGCAGCAAAAACGGGCTGTACGAGCAGTACTTC. Encoded protein: CASSKNGLYEQYF. Filled out from reference TRBV11-3 and TRBJ2-7, the complete variable domain reads EAGVVQSPRYKIIEKKQPVAFWCNPISGHNTLYWYLQNLGQGPELLIRYENEEAVDDSQLPKDRFSAERLKGVDSTLKIQPAELGDSAVYLCASSKNGLYEQYFGPGTRLTVT.

J is TRBJ1-1 and V is TRBV6-2 or TRBV6-3, with D uncertain. Per germline, CDR1 MNHEY and CDR2 SVGEGT. The ends were cut back, 6 bases at V and 10 bases at J, with 24 bases in the middle. This CDR3 spans 15 amino acids. CDR3 sequence (DNA): TGTGCCAGCAGCCAGAGAATCGGGTCAAACGGCGGAGCTTTCTTT. It is translated as CASSQRIGSNGGAFF.

This rearrangement joins TRBV5-1 to TRBJ1-1; possibly TRBD1 for D (6 bases). CDR3 length: 14 residues. V lost 0 bases to trimming and J lost 5 bases, with 11 bases between them. CDR1 and CDR2 (germline): SGHRS, YFSETQ. In nucleotides, the CDR3 is TGCGCCAGCAGCTTGGATTCAGGGGTTACTGAAGCTTTCTTT. Translation gives CASSLDSGVTEAFF.

In its sample, this clonotype was seen a few times. The rearrangement uses TRBV27 and TRBJ2-7; 8 bases align to TRBD1. This CDR3 is built from 13 residues. V was clipped by 5 bases and J by 5 bases; unmatched bases: 5. Germline lookup yields CDR1 MNHEY and CDR2 SMNVEV (reference sequence). CDR3 region: CASSAGTGNEQYF. The CDR3, as DNA: TGTGCCAGCAGTGCCGGGACAGGTAACGAGCAGTACTTC.

This clonotype has at least ten counts. This chain links TRBV6-1 with TRBJ2-2; TRBD1 matches at 7 bases. Per the germline V gene, CDR1 is MNHNS and CDR2 is SASEGT. V trimming: 6 bases; J trimming: 5 bases; junction bases outside the gene matches: 15. The CDR3 sequence is 17 residues long. CDR3 region: CASRRPGQRGGTGELFF. The CDR3 DNA reads as TGTGCCAGCAGACGACCGGGACAGAGGGGCGGAACCGGGGAGCTGTTTTTT.

This clonotype was counted ten times or more. The genes are TRBV2 and TRBJ1-4; the D gene is possibly TRBD1 (5 bases). Trimming cost V 5 bases and J 0 bases, with 13 bases left between them. The CDR3 runs 16 residues. CDR1 is SNHLY and CDR2 is FYNNEI in the germline V gene. As DNA, the CDR3 is TGTGCCAGCAGTAAAGGGACCTCTGCAACTAATGAAAAACTGTTTTTT. Protein: CASSKGTSATNEKLFF.

This clonotype was detected a few times. V gene TRBV9 combines with J gene TRBJ1-6, with a possible D match to TRBD1 (5 bases). Germline CDR1 SGDLS, CDR2 YYNGEE. This CDR3 has 14 residues. Trimming left V 3 bases short and J 6 bases short, with 10 bases between. This chain's CDR3 is CASSGAGTNSPLHF. CDR3 bases: TGTGCCAGCAGCGGGGCAGGGACTAATTCACCCCTCCACTTT.

This clonotype was counted at least ten times. This chain joins TRBV7-9 and TRBJ2-1, with 15 nucleotides matching TRBD2. Germline V gene sequence: CDR1 SEHNR, CDR2 FQNEAQ (reference sequence). The CDR3 runs 16 residues. V shed 2 bases and J 8 bases; nucleotides not matched to a gene: 4. CDR3 nucleotide sequence: TGTGCCAGCAGCTTAAGGACTAGCGGGAGGGCGGATGAGCAGTTCTTC. It encodes CASSLRTSGRADEQFF.

This clonotype was seen ten or more times. The chain links TRBV11-2 to TRBJ2-2, with TRBD2 identical over 11 bases. Germline lookup yields CDR1 SGHAT and CDR2 FQNNGV. V lost 5 bases and J lost 6; bases outside the gene matches: 5. This CDR3 region has 15 residues. CDR3 in amino acids: CASSGKLAGAGELFF. CDR3 nucleotides: TGTGCCAGCAGCGGAAAACTAGCGGGAGCCGGGGAGCTGTTTTTT.

This chain links TRBV11-2 with TRBJ1-1; D is possibly TRBD1 (5 bases). The V end was cut by 7 bases, the J end by 4 bases, with 13 bases between. Germline CDR1 SGHAT, CDR2 FQNNGV. The CDR3 is made up of 13 amino acids. CDR3 in DNA: TGTGCCAGCAAGCGGATCGGGGGCACTGAAGCTTTCTTT. It encodes CASKRIGGTEAFF. The complete variable domain, with remaining parts taken from reference TRBV11-2 and TRBJ1-1, reads EAGVAQSPRYKIIEKRQSVAFWCNPISGHATLYWYQQILGQGPKLLIQFQNNGVVDDSQLPKDRFSAERLKGVDSTLKIQPAKLEDSAVYLCASKRIGGTEAFFGQGTRLTVV.

This chain connects TRBV24-1 to TRBJ2-5; 10 bases match TRBD1. After removal of 4 bases from V and 0 bases from J, the junction contained 4 bases not matched to a gene. Looked up from germline, CDR1 is KGHDR and CDR2 is SFDVKD. The CDR3 runs 16 residues. The CDR3 bases are TGTGCCACCAGTGAGCATGGGACAGGGGACCAAGAGACCCAGTACTTC. Translated: CATSEHGTGDQETQYF.

This clonotype was counted ten times or more. The rearrangement joins TRBV2 to TRBJ2-7; 8 bases map to TRBD1. This CDR3 spans 12 amino acids. Germline V lookup: CDR1 SNHLY, CDR2 FYNNEI. The J segment lost 5 bases and the V segment lost 6 bases, leaving 3 bases of the junction unmatched. The CDR3 DNA sequence: TGTGCCAGCAGCGACAGGGGCCACGAGCAGTACTTC. Residues: CASSDRGHEQYF.

This rearrangement joins TRBV18 to TRBJ1-1, with D hard to call. The CDR3 is 12 amino acids. Germline-derived CDR1 and CDR2 are KGHSH and LQKENI. Trimming removed 5 bases at V and 0 bases at J, with 4 bases between. CDR3 nucleotides: TGTGCCAGCTCAACTATGAACACTGAAGCTTTCTTT. Residues: CASSTMNTEAFF. The complete variable domain, with remaining parts taken from reference TRBV18 and TRBJ1-1, reads NAGVMQNPRHLVRRRGQEARLRCSPMKGHSHVYWYRQLPEEGLKFMVYLQKENIIDESGMPKERFSAEFPKEGPSILRIQQVVRGDSAAYFCASSTMNTEAFFGQGTRLTVV.

This clonotype was seen repeatedly, ten times or more. The rearrangement links TRBV9 to TRBJ1-4; D possibly corresponds to TRBD1 (5 bases). CDR1 SGDLS and CDR2 YYNGEE come from the germline V gene. V was pared by 3 bases and J by 7 bases, with 13 bases between. This CDR3 spans 14 amino acids. This chain's CDR3 is CASSARDDSEKLFF. The CDR3 coding sequence is TGTGCCAGCAGCGCCCGGGACGATAGTGAAAAACTGTTTTTT.

This chain connects TRBV5-1 to TRBJ2-2; D perhaps matches TRBD2 (5 bases). Trimming removed 0 bases from V and 6 bases from J, with 9 bases in between. The CDR3 runs to 14 residues. CDR1 is SGHRS and CDR2 is YFSETQ in the germline V gene. CDR3 region: CASSLAGNAGELFF. CDR3 in DNA: TGCGCCAGCAGCTTGGCGGGAAACGCCGGGGAGCTGTTTTTT.

In this sample, this clonotype turned up many times. The CDR3 protein is CSANRGPYNEQFF. Here the CDR3 DNA reads TGCAGTGCGAACAGGGGCCCCTACAATGAGCAGTTCTTC. The chain joins TRBV20-1 to TRBJ2-1, with 7 bases lining up with TRBD1. Germline CDR1 DFQATT, CDR2 SNEGSKA (reference sequence). The length of the CDR3 is 13 residues. V dropped 6 bases and J dropped 2; count of bases not matched to a gene: 4.

The chain links TRBV6-1 to TRBJ2-3, with TRBD1 matching over 12 bases. The CDR3 spans 16 residues. The trim removed 8 bases at V and 4 bases at J, leaving 10 bases unmatched. The germline V gene encodes CDR1 MNHNS and CDR2 SASEGT. The CDR3 loop is CASRLLGQGASDTQYF. CDR3 DNA: TGTGCCAGCCGGCTTTTGGGACAGGGGGCCTCAGATACGCAGTATTTT.

Concerning this clonotype itself: With a much larger clone just one base away, this may be a read error. The rearrangement joins TRBV7-8 to TRBJ1-1, with 8 bases that match TRBD1. CDR1 and CDR2 (germline): SGHVS, FQNEAQ. The CDR3 runs 14 residues. With V trimmed by 8 bases and J by 6 bases, 11 bases remained unmatched. The CDR3 DNA is TGTGCCAGCGGCTCGAGACAGGGGATGCCTGAAGCTTTCTTT. Its protein product is CASGSRQGMPEAFF.

This chain connects TRBV28 to TRBJ2-6, with D unclear. V lost 4 bases, J lost 3 bases, and 16 bases lay in between. Germline assignment: CDR1 MDHEN and CDR2 SYDVKM. The CDR3 covers 17 residues. CDR3 in amino acids: CASSSPQDEVGANVLTF. CDR3 coding DNA: TGTGCCAGCAGTTCCCCGCAGGACGAGGTTGGGGCCAACGTCCTGACTTTC.

The gene calls are TRBV5-1 and TRBJ2-2; TRBD1 matches at 7 bases. Germline trimming cut 0 bases from V and 5 bases from J; bases unmatched to any gene: 1. The CDR3 is made up of 14 amino acids. CDR1 and CDR2 (germline): SGHRS, YFSETQ. The CDR3 nucleotides read TGCGCCAGCAGCTTGGCACAGGGGACCGGGGAGCTGTTTTTT. Its protein product is CASSLAQGTGELFF.

This clonotype was seen more than once but under ten times. The chain uses TRBV5-1 and TRBJ2-6; TRBD2 is a possible D gene (5 bases). With 0 bases removed from V and 0 bases from J, the gap between germline ends came to 10 bases. Germline loops: CDR1 SGHRS, CDR2 YFSETQ. The CDR3 is 17 residues long. As DNA, the CDR3 is TGCGCCAGCAGCTTGGCCGTAGGGAGCTCTGGGGCCAACGTCCTGACTTTC. Translating gives CASSLAVGSSGANVLTF. The full variable domain, rest sourced from reference TRBV5-1 and TRBJ2-6, is KAGVTQTPRYLIKTRGQQVTLSCSPISGHRSVSWYQQTPGQGLQFLFEYFSETQRNKGNFPGRFSGRQFSNSRSEMNVSTLELGDSALYLCASSLAVGSSGANVLTFGAGSRLTVL.

This clonotype was observed many times. The V call is TRBV3-1, the J call TRBJ1-2, with TRBD1 matching 7 bases. Germline V gene data show CDR1 as LGHDT and CDR2 as YNNKEL (reference sequence). V trimming: 0 bases; J trimming: 4 bases; junction bases outside the gene matches: 5. The CDR3 is 15 residues long. The CDR3 coding sequence is TGTGCCAGCAGCCAAGAGGTGGGACAGACCTATGGCTACACCTTC. Protein: CASSQEVGQTYGYTF.